These 16 T cell receptor beta chains were all obtained from the same sample, sequenced in a study of blood T cell repertoires in COVID-19. Sequencing was performed with immunoSEQ multiplex PCR; in TCRdb, only in-frame clones are kept and a portion is missing. Of some 99,000 clones in the sample, about 82% were seen once. The sequencing sample was made of peripheral blood. Receptors were obtained from a woman aged 55-69 years in a cohort sampled during active or convalescent COVID-19.

The rearrangement joins TRBV10-3 to TRBJ2-2; a weak D match, TRBD1 (6 bases). The germline gives CDR1 ENHRY, CDR2 SYGVKD. V lost 7 bases to trimming and J lost 6 bases, with 15 bases between them. The CDR3 loop spans 14 amino acids. The CDR3 here is CAINPVEGAGELFF. The CDR3 DNA reads as TGTGCCATCAACCCGGTTGAGGGGGCCGGGGAGCTGTTTTTT.

This sequence joins TRBV28 and TRBJ2-1; 10 bases agree with TRBD2. This CDR3 has 14 residues. V shed 7 bases and J 10 bases; nucleotides not matched to a gene: 10. Germline V gene sequence: CDR1 MDHEN, CDR2 SYDVKM. CDR3 DNA: TGTGCCAGCACCAGGACTAGCGGACGGCGCGAGCAGTTCTTC. It is translated as CASTRTSGRREQFF.

This clone was seen a single time. The CDR3 loop reads CASSLALAGGSNNEQFF. The CDR3 DNA follows: TGTGCCAGCAGTTTGGCACTAGCGGGAGGGTCTAACAATGAGCAGTTCTTC. The rearrangement links TRBV28 to TRBJ2-1; TRBD2 agrees at 13 bases. J gave up 5 bases and V 3 bases, and 7 bases lay outside the gene matches. The CDR3 contains 17 residues. CDR1 and CDR2 from the germline V gene are MDHEN and SYDVKM.

The sample holds one count of this clone. The J gene is TRBJ1-6, the V gene TRBV6-5; a possible D gene is TRBD1 (5 bases). This CDR3 has 13 residues. CDR1 is MNHEY and CDR2 is SVGAGI in the germline V gene. V shed 6 bases and J shed 7 bases, with 10 bases lying between them. The CDR3 protein is CASRETENSPLHF. For the CDR3, the DNA is TGTGCCAGCAGGGAGACAGAAAATTCACCCCTCCACTTT.

This chain connects TRBV3-1 (or the pseudogene TRBV3-2) to TRBJ2-1; maybe TRBD1 (5 bases). Trimming removed 6 bases at V and 8 bases at J, with 20 bases between. CDR1 is LGHDT and CDR2 is YNNKEL in the germline V gene (reference sequence). This CDR3 is 15 amino acids long. The CDR3 DNA reads as TGTGCCAGCAGTCCCCGAGGAGCAGGGATCGATGAGCAGTTCTTC. Its protein is CASSPRGAGIDEQFF.

The chain couples TRBV11-1 to TRBJ1-1; D gene ambiguous. The germline CDR1 and CDR2 sequences are SGHAT and FQDESV (reference sequence). The CDR3 is 14 residues long. The germline V and J ends were trimmed by 1 base and 4 bases, with 10 bases remaining between them. The CDR3 coding sequence is TGTGCCAGCAGCTTAGGGTCCCCCGGCACTGAAGCTTTCTTT. It is translated as CASSLGSPGTEAFF.

The chain has TRBV29-1 and TRBJ2-3, with 8 bases that match TRBD1. V shed 5 bases, J shed 0 bases, and the junction held 7 bases outside the gene matches. Germline V gene sequence: CDR1 SQVTM, CDR2 ANQGSEA. This CDR3 contains 15 residues. CDR3 coding DNA: TGCAGCGTTTTACCCCGGACAGGGAGCACAGATACGCAGTATTTT. Translating it yields CSVLPRTGSTDTQYF.

The chain has TRBV7-2 and TRBJ1-5; TRBD1 might be the D (5 bases). Per the germline V gene, CDR1 is SGHTA and CDR2 is FQGNSA. V lost 3 bases and J 7 bases, leaving 10 bases between the germline ends. This CDR3 has 13 residues. DNA for the CDR3: TGTGCCAGCAGCTTGGGGACTTGGCAGCCCCAGCATTTT. Amino acids: CASSLGTWQPQHF.

V and J are TRBV5-1 and TRBJ2-1, with 11 nucleotides matching TRBD1. This CDR3 is 13 amino acids long. J was trimmed by 7 bases and V by 4 bases; bases with no gene match: 1. Germline V gene data show CDR1 as SGHRS and CDR2 as YFSETQ. The CDR3 loop is CASSGDRGNEQFF. The CDR3 DNA reads as TGCGCCAGCAGCGGGGACAGGGGGAATGAGCAGTTCTTC.

The chain uses TRBV5-5 and TRBJ2-1, with a weak D call TRBD1 (5 bases). The CDR3 is 15 amino acids. V was shortened by 0 bases and J by 8 bases, with 15 bases between the two germline ends. Germline V gene lookup returns CDR1 SGHKS and CDR2 YYEKEE (reference sequence). DNA for the CDR3: TGTGCCAGCAGCTTGGCCTGGGGCCTAACTGATGAGCAGTTCTTC. This translates into CASSLAWGLTDEQFF. Full variable domain (missing parts from reference TRBV5-5 and TRBJ2-1): DAGVTQSPTHLIKTRGQQVTLRCSPISGHKSVSWYQQVLGQGPQFIFQYYEKEERGRGNFPDRFSARQFPNYSSELNVNALLLGDSALYLCASSLAWGLTDEQFFGPGTRLTVL.

This sequence joins TRBV18 and TRBJ2-2; weak D call: TRBD1 (6 bases). V lost 7 bases and J 4 bases, leaving 16 bases between the germline ends. In germline, CDR1 is KGHSH, CDR2 LQKENI. The CDR3 totals 15 residues. The chain's CDR3 is CASYQTGATTGELFF. Written as DNA, the CDR3 is TGTGCCAGCTACCAGACAGGAGCGACCACCGGGGAGCTGTTTTTT. The full variable domain, its missing parts supplied by reference TRBV18 and TRBJ2-2, is NAGVMQNPRHLVRRRGQEARLRCSPMKGHSHVYWYRQLPEEGLKFMVYLQKENIIDESGMPKERFSAEFPKEGPSILRIQQVVRGDSAAYFCASYQTGATTGELFFGEGSRLTVL.

The V call is TRBV29-1, the J call TRBJ1-1, with 8 positions matching TRBD1. From germline, CDR1 is SQVTM and CDR2 ANQGSEA. CDR3 size: 13 residues. Trimming took 7 bases from V and 5 from J; bases not matched to a gene: 9. The CDR3 bases are TGCAGCGCTTCAGGGGGCGGGGGAACTGAAGCTTTCTTT. As protein: CSASGGGGTEAFF.

The genes are TRBV15 and TRBJ1-2, with a possible D match to TRBD1 (5 bases). The CDR3 is made up of 14 amino acids. V lost 5 bases and J 2 bases, leaving 12 bases between the germline ends. From germline, CDR1 is LNHNV and CDR2 YYDKDF (reference sequence). The CDR3 region is CATSRPDRNYGYTF. The CDR3 DNA is TGTGCCACCAGCCGCCCCGACAGAAACTATGGCTACACCTTC.

The chain links TRBV2 to TRBJ2-7, with 9 bases identical to TRBD1. CDR1 and CDR2 from the germline V gene are SNHLY and FYNNEI. V lost 5 bases to trimming and J lost 1 base; unmatched junction nucleotides: 3. The CDR3 spans 14 residues. The CDR3 reads CASSRQGGSYEQYF. Here the CDR3 DNA reads TGTGCCAGCAGTCGACAGGGGGGGTCCTACGAGCAGTACTTC.

The chain links TRBV6-4 to TRBJ1-6; no clear D gene. Trimming took off 6 bases at V and 0 bases at J, with 12 bases between the two ends. The CDR3 has 16 amino acids. Germline lookup yields CDR1 MRHNA and CDR2 SNTAGT. In DNA, the CDR3 is TGTGCCAGCAGACTAACAAGTATCTCCTATAATTCACCCCTCCACTTT. It translates to CASRLTSISYNSPLHF.

This clone was seen more than once but under ten times. The rearrangement links TRBV24-1 to TRBJ1-5; TRBD1 matches at 8 bases. Germline loops: CDR1 KGHDR, CDR2 SFDVKD. This CDR3 has 15 residues. V gave up 4 bases and J gave up 3 bases; unmatched junction bases: 4. The CDR3 here is CATSEAGGNNQPQHF. CDR3 in DNA: TGTGCCACCAGTGAGGCAGGGGGCAACAATCAGCCCCAGCATTTT.